This TCR beta chain was obtained from a study of OX40 agonist ivuxolimab in advanced cancers. At the level of the study: Six ivuxolimab dose levels, 0.01 to 10 mg/kg, were given intravenously every 2 weeks. A partial response was reached by three patients: one with hepatocellular carcinoma and two with cutaneous melanoma.

V lost 4 bases to trimming and J lost 3 bases; unmatched junction nucleotides: 3. Germline V gives CDR1 SGHRS, CDR2 YFSETQ. The CDR3 totals 14 residues. Concerning this clone: The sample carries other DNA sequences with the same CDR3.

Sequencing was performed with immunoSEQ multiplex PCR; in TCRdb, only in-frame clones are kept and a portion is missing. Of tens of thousands of clones in the sample, under 85% were seen once. The chain joins TRBV5-1 to TRBJ2-3, with 9 bases aligning to TRBD1. The material was CD4+ or CD8+ T cells sorted from blood, obtained in a trial of the OX40 agonist ivuxolimab. The source is an adult with an advanced solid tumor such as melanoma, head and neck, liver or kidney cancer. The CDR3 protein is CASSGTGSTDTQYF. The CDR3 DNA follows: TGCGCCAGCAGCGGGACAGGGAGTACAGATACGCAGTATTTT.